This TCR beta chain was recovered during a study of PD-1 blockade in classical Hodgkin lymphoma. Each patient experienced a relapse that followed autologous stem cell transplantation, and brentuximab vedotin exposure varied. Magnetic negative selection served to purify CD4+ T cells out of PBMCs that had been thawed. Remarks on this clone: Its target is not known.

Study observations and caveats: According to reports, newly diagnosed patients had lower baseline TCR diversity than healthy donors, and relapsed/refractory patients had lower baseline TCR diversity still. Later analyses included only patients treated at least 1 year post-ASCT.

The CDR3 spans 15 residues. CDR1 SNHLY and CDR2 FYNNEI come from the germline V gene. V lost 6 bases, J lost 3 bases, and 15 bases lay in between. Profiled with immunoSEQ multiplex PCR; TCRdb holds only in-frame clones, not every one. The sample has roughly 9,100 clones, about 70% seen once. The clonotype was recovered from a human donor with classical Hodgkin lymphoma. The chain combines TRBV2 with TRBJ1-5, with D maybe TRBD1 (5 bases). This specimen consisted of CD4+ T cells from blood, obtained at baseline. CDR3 DNA: TGTGCCAGCAGCGACGGGGGGGGTTACAATCAGCCCCAGCATTTT. Translated, it gives CASSDGGGYNQPQHF. The full variable domain, with the rest looked up from reference TRBV2 and TRBJ1-5, is EPEVTQTPSHQVTQMGQEVILRCVPISNHLYFYWYRQILGQKVEFLVSFYNNEISEKSEIFDDQFSVERPDGSNFTLKIRSTKLEDSAMYFCASSDGGGYNQPQHFGDGTRLSIL.